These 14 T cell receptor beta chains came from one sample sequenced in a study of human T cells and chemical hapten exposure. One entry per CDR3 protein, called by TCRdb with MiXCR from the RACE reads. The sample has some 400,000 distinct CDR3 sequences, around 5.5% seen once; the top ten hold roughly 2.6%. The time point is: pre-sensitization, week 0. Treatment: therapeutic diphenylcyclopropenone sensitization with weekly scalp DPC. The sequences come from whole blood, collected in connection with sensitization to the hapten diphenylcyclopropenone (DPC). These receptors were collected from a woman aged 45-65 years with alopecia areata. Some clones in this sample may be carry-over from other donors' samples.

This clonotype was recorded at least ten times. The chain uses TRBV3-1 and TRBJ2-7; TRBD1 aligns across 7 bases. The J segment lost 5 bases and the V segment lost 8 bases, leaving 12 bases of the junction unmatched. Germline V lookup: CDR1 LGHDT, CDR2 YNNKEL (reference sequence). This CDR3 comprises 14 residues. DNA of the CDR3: TGTGCCAGCGCTGAGGGGGCACGATCCCACGAGCAGTACTTC. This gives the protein CASAEGARSHEQYF.

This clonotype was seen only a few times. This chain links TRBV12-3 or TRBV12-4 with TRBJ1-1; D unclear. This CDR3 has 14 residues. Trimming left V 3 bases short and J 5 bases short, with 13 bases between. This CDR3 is CASSFSVSRTEAFF. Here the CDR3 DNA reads TGTGCCAGCAGTTTCTCTGTTAGTAGGACTGAAGCTTTCTTT.

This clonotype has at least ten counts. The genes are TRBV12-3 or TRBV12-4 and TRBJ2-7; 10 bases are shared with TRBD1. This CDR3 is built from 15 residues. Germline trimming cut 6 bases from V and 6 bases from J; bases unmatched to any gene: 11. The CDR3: CASSSPRTGGFEQYF. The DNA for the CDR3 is TGTGCCAGCAGCTCCCCACGGACAGGGGGTTTCGAGCAGTACTTC.

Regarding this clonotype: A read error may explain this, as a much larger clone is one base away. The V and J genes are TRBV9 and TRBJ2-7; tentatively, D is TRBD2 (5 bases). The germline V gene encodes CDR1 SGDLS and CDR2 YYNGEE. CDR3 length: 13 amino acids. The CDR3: CVSSDGRGYEQYF. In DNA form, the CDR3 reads TGTGTCAGCAGCGACGGACGGGGCTACGAGCAGTACTTC.

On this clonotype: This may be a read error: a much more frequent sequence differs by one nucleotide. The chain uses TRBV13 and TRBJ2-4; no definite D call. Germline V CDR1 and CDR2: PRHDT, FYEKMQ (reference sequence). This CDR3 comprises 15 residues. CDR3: CTSSLGALAKNIQYF. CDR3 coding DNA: TGTACCAGCAGCTTAGGCGCCCTAGCCAAAAACATTCAGTACTTC.

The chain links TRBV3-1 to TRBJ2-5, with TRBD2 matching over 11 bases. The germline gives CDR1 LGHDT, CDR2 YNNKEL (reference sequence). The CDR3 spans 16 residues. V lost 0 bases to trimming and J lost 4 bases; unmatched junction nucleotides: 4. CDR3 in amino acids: CASSQERLAGGETQYF. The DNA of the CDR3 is TGTGCCAGCAGCCAAGAACGGCTAGCGGGAGGAGAGACCCAGTACTTC.

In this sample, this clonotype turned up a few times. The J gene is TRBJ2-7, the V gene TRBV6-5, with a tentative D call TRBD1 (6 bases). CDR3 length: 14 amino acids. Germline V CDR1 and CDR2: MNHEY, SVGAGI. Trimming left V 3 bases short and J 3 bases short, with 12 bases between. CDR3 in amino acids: CASSYYRDNYEQYF. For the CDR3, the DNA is TGTGCCAGCAGTTATTACCGGGACAACTACGAGCAGTACTTC.

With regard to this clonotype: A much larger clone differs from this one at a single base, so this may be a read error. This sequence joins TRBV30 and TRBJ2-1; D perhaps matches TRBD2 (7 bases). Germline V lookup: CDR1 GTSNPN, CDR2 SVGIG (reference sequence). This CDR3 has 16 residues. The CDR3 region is CACSVLGGATYNEQFF. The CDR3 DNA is TGTGCCTGTAGTGTACTTGGGGGGGCTACCTACAATGAGCAGTTCTTC.

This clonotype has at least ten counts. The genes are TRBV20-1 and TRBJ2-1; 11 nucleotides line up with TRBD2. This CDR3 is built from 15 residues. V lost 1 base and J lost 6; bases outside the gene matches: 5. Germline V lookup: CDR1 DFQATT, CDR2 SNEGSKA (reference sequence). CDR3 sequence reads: CSARVAGGEFNEQFF. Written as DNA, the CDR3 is TGCAGTGCTAGAGTAGCGGGGGGGGAATTCAATGAGCAGTTCTTC.

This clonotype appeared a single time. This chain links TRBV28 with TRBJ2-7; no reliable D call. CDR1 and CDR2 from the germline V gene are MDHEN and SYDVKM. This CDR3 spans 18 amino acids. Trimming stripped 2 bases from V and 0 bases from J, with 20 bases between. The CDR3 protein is CASSLPTSGAGNSYEQYF. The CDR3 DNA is TGTGCCAGCAGTTTACCGACGTCCGGTGCAGGCAACTCCTACGAGCAGTACTTC.

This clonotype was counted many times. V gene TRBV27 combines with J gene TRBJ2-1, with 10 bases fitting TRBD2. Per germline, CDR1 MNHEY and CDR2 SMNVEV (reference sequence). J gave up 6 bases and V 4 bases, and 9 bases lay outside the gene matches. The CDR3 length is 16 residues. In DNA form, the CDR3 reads TGTGCCAGCAGTTCCTATCAGCGGGGGGGCCGCAATGAGCAGTTCTTC. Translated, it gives CASSSYQRGGRNEQFF.

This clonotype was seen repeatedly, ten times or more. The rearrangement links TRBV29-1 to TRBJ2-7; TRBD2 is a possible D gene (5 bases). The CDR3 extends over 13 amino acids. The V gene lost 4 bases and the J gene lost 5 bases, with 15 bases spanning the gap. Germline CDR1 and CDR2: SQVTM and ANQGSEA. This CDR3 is CSVVRENPNEQYF. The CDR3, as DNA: TGCAGCGTTGTAAGGGAGAACCCCAACGAGCAGTACTTC.

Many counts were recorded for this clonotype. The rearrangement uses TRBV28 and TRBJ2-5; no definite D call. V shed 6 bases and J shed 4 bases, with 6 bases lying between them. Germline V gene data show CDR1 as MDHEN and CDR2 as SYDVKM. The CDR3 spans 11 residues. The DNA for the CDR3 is TGTGCCAGCAGGGCGGTAGAGACCCAGTACTTC. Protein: CASRAVETQYF.

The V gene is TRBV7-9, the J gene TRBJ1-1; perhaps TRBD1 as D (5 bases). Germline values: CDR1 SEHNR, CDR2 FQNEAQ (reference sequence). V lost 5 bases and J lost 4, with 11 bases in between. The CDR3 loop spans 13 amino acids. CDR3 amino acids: CASSPSGATEAFF. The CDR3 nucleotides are TGTGCCAGCAGCCCCAGTGGGGCCACTGAAGCTTTCTTT. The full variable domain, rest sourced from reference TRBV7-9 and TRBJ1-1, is DTGVSQNPRHKITKRGQNVTFRCDPISEHNRLYWYRQTLGQGPEFLTYFQNEAQLEKSRLLSDRFSAERPKGSFSTLEIQRTEQGDSAMYLCASSPSGATEAFFGQGTRLTVV.